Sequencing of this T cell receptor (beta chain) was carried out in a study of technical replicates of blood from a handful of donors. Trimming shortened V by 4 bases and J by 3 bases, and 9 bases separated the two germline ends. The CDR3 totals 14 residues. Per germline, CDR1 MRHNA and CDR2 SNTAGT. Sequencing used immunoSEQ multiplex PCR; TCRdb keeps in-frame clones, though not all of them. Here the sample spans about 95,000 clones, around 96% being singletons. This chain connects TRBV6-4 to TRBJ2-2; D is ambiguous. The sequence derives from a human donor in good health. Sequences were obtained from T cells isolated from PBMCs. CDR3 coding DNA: TGTGCCAGCAGTGTGGGTCGGGACACCGGGGAGCTGTTTTTT. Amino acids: CASSVGRDTGELFF.